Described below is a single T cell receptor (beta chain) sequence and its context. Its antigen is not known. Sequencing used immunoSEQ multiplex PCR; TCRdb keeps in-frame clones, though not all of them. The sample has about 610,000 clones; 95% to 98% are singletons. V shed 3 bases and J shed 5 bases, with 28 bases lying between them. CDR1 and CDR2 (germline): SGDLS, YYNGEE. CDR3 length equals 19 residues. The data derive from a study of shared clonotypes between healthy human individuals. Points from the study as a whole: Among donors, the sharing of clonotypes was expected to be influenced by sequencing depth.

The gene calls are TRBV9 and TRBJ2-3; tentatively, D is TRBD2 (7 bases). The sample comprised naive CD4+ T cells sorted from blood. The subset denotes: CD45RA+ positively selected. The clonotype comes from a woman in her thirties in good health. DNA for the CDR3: TGTGCCAGCAGCGAAACATTTGATTTCGTGGGGGGGCTGAGAGATACGCAGTATTTT. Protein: CASSETFDFVGGLRDTQYF. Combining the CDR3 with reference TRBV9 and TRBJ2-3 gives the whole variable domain DSGVTQTPKHLITATGQRVTLRCSPRSGDLSVYWYQQSLDQGLQFLIQYYNGEERAKGNILERFSAQQFPDLHSELNLSSLELGDSALYFCASSETFDFVGGLRDTQYFGPGTRLTVL.